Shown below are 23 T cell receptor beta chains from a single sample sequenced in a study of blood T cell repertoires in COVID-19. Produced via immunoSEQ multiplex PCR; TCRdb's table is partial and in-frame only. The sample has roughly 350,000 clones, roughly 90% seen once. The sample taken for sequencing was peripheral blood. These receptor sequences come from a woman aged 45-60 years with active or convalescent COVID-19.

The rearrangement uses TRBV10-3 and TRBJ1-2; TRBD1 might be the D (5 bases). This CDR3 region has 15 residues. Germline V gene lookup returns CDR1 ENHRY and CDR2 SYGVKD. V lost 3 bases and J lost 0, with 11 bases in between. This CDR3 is CAISDTGSANYGYTF. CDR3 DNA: TGTGCCATCAGTGACACAGGATCCGCTAACTATGGCTACACCTTC.

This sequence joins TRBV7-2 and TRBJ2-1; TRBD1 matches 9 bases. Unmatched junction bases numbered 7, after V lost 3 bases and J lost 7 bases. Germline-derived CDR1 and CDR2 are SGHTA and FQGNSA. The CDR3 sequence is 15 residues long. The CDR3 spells CASSFTGGLLNEQFF. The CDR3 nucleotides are TGTGCCAGCAGCTTCACAGGGGGCCTGTTGAATGAGCAGTTCTTC.

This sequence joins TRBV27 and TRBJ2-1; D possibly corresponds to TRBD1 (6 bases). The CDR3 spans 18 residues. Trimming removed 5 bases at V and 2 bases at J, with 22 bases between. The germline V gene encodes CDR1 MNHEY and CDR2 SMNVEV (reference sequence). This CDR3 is CASSLLGGGGGTYNEQFF. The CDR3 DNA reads TGTGCCAGCAGTCTCCTCGGTGGGGGCGGTGGTACCTACAATGAGCAGTTCTTC.

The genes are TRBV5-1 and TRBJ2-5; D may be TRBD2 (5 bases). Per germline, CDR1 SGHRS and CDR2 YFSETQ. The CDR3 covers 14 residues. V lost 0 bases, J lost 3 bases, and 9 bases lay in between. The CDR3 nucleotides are TGCGCCAGCAGCTTGGAGAGGGTGGAAGAGACCCAGTACTTC. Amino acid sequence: CASSLERVEETQYF. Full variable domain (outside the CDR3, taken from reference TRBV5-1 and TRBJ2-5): KAGVTQTPRYLIKTRGQQVTLSCSPISGHRSVSWYQQTPGQGLQFLFEYFSETQRNKGNFPGRFSGRQFSNSRSEMNVSTLELGDSALYLCASSLERVEETQYFGPGTRLLVL.

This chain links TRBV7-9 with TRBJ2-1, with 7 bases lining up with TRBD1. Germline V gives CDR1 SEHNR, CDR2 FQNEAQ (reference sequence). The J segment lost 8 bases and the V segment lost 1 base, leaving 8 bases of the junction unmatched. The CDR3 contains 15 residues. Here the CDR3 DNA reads TGTGCCAGCAGCTTAGACATGGGTAGGGGGCATGAGCAGTTCTTC. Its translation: CASSLDMGRGHEQFF.

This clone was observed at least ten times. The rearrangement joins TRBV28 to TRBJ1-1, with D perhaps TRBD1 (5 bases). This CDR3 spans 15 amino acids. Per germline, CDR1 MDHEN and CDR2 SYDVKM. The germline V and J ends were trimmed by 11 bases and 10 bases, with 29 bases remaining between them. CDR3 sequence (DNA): TGTGCCGGGGGATCGGGAGTGATTGGCGAGAGCGGAGCTTTCTTT. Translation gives CAGGSGVIGESGAFF.

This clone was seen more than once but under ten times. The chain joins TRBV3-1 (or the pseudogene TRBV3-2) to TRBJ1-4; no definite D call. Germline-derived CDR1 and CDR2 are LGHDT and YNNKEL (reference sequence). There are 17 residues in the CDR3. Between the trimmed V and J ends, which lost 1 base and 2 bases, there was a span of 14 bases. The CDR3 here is CASSQVSLGGTNEKLFF. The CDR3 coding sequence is TGTGCCAGCAGCCAAGTATCCCTGGGAGGGACTAATGAAAAACTGTTTTTT.

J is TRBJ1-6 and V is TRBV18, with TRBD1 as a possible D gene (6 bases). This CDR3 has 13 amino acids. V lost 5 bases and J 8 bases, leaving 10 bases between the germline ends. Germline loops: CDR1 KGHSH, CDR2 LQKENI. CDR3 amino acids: CASSGTSDSPLHF. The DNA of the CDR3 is TGTGCCAGCTCAGGGACAAGCGATTCACCCCTCCACTTT.

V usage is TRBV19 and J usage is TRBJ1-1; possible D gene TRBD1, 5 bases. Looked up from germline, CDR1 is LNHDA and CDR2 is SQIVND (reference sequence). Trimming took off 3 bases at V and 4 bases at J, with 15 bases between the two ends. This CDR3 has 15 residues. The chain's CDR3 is CASSIWSGGSTEAFF. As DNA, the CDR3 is TGTGCCAGTAGTATTTGGTCGGGGGGTAGCACTGAAGCTTTCTTT.

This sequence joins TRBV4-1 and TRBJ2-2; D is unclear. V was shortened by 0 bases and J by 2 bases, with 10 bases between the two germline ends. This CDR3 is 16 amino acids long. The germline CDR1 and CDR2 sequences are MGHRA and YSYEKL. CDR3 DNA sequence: TGCGCCAGCAGCCAAGATGAGACACCAAACACCGGGGAGCTGTTTTTT. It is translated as CASSQDETPNTGELFF.

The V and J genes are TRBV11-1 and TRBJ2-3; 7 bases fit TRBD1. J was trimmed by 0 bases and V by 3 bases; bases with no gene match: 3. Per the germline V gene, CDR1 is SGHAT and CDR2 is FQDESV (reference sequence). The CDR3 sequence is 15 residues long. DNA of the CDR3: TGTGCCAGCAGCTTGATGGGACAGAGCACAGATACGCAGTATTTT. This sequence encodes CASSLMGQSTDTQYF.

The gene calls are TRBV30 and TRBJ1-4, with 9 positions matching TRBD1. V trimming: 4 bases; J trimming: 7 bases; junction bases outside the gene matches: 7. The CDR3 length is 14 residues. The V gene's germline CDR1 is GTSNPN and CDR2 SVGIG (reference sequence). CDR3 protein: CAWNEQGASEKLFF. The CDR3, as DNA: TGTGCCTGGAACGAACAGGGGGCCAGTGAAAAACTGTTTTTT.

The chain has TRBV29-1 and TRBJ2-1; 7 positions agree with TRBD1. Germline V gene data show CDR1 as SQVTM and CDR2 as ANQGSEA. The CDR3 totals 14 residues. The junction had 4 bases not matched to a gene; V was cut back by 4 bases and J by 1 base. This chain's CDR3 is CSVGYRGSYNEQFF. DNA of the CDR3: TGCAGCGTTGGGTACAGGGGATCCTACAATGAGCAGTTCTTC.

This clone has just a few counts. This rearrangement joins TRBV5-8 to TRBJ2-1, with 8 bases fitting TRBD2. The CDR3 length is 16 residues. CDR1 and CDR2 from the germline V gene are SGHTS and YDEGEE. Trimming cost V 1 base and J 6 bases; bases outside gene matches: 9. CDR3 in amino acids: CASSLSGGDYRNEQFF. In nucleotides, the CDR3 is TGTGCCAGCAGCTTGTCGGGAGGGGACTACCGCAATGAGCAGTTCTTC.

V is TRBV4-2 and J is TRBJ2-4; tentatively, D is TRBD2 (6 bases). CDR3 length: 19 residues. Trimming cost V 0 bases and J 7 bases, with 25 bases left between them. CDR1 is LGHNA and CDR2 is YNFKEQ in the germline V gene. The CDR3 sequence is CASSQDGGWALGPRNIQYF. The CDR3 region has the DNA TGTGCCAGCAGCCAAGATGGAGGGTGGGCACTAGGCCCGAGGAACATTCAGTACTTC.

The DNA of the CDR3 is TGTGCCAGCAGTTTAGGTAGTGGTGGCTACACCTTC. This encodes CASSLGSGGYTF. This chain joins TRBV12-3 or TRBV12-4 and TRBJ1-2, with D unclear. The CDR3 has 12 amino acids. Trimming cost V 1 base and J 7 bases, with 7 bases left between them.

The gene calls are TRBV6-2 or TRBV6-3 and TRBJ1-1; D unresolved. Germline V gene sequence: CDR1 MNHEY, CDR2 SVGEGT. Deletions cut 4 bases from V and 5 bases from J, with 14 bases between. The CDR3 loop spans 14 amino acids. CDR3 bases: TGTGCCAGCAGTTCAGATTGGTCGTGGACTGAAGCTTTCTTT. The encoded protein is CASSSDWSWTEAFF.

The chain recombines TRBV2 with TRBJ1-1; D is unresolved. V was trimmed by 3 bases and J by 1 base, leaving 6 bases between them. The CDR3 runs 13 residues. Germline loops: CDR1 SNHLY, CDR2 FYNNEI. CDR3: CASSEGRNTEAFF. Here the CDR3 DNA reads TGTGCCAGCAGTGAGGGCAGGAACACTGAAGCTTTCTTT.

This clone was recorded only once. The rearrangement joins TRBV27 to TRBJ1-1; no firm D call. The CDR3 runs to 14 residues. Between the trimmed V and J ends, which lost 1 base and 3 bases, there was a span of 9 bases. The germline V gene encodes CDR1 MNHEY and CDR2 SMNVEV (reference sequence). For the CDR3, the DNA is TGTGCCAGCAGTTTATTGGGCAGAGACACTGAAGCTTTCTTT. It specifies CASSLLGRDTEAFF.

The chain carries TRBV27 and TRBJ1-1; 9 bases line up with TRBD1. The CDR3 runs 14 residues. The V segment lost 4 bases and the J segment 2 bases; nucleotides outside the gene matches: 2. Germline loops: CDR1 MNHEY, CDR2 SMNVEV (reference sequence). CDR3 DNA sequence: TGTGCCAGCAGTTCACAGGGGGCCAACACTGAAGCTTTCTTT. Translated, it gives CASSSQGANTEAFF.

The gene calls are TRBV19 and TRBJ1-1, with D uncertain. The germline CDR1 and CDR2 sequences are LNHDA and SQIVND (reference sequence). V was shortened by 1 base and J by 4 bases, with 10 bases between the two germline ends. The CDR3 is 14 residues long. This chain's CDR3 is CASSIANRGTEAFF. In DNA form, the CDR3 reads TGTGCCAGTAGTATAGCCAACCGGGGCACTGAAGCTTTCTTT.

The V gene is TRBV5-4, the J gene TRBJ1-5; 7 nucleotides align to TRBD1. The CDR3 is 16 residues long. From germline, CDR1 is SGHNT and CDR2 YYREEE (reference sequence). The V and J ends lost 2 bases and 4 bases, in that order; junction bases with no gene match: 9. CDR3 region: CASSFTTGAGNQPQHF. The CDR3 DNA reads TGTGCCAGCAGCTTCACCACAGGGGCAGGAAATCAGCCCCAGCATTTT.

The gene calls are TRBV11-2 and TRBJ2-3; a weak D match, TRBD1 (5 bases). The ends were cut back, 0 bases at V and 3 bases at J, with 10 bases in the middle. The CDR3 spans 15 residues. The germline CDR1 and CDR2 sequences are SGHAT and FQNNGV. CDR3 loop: CASSLDGATTDTQYF. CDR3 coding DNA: TGTGCCAGCAGCTTAGATGGGGCGACGACAGATACGCAGTATTTT.